Listed here are 25 T cell receptor beta chains from one sample, sequenced in a study of blood T cell repertoires in COVID-19. The table came from immunoSEQ multiplex PCR; TCRdb's copy has only in-frame clones and leaves some out. The data hold around 240,000 clones, with more than 75% observed a single time. The sequencing input was peripheral blood. These TCRs come from a woman aged 30 to 39 who had recovered from COVID-19.

The genes are TRBV5-1 and TRBJ2-1, with 7 bases identical to TRBD1. V dropped 0 bases and J dropped 4; count of bases not matched to a gene: 4. This CDR3 contains 15 residues. Looked up from germline, CDR1 is SGHRS and CDR2 is YFSETQ. CDR3 DNA: TGCGCCAGCAGCTTGGACGGGACAGCGTACAATGAGCAGTTCTTC. Translated, it gives CASSLDGTAYNEQFF.

This clone turned up a few times. The chain couples TRBV25-1 to TRBJ2-1, with 8 bases matching TRBD2. Germline CDR1 reads MGHDK; CDR2 reads SYGVNS. V trimming: 5 bases; J trimming: 12 bases; junction bases outside the gene matches: 15. CDR3 length: 15 residues. The CDR3: CASSQSGGLKPGQFF. The CDR3 bases are TGTGCCAGCAGTCAGTCGGGGGGGCTTAAACCCGGGCAGTTCTTC.

The rearrangement links TRBV11-3 to TRBJ1-1, with 7 bases lining up with TRBD1. The CDR3 consists of 12 residues. With 4 bases clipped from V and 4 bases from J, the junction kept 0 bases outside the gene matches. CDR1 is SGHNT, CDR2 YENEEA, per germline. DNA for the CDR3: TGTGCCAGCAGCTCAGGGGGCACTGAAGCTTTCTTT. As protein: CASSSGGTEAFF.

The chain combines TRBV5-4 with TRBJ2-3; 7 bases are a match to TRBD1. V lost 0 bases, J lost 0 bases, and 1 base stayed unmatched. The CDR3 length is 15 residues. Germline V gene sequence: CDR1 SGHNT, CDR2 YYREEE (reference sequence). CDR3 DNA sequence: TGTGCCAGCAGCTTGGGGGGACAGAGCACAGATACGCAGTATTTT. This sequence encodes CASSLGGQSTDTQYF.

This clone occurred once. V and J are TRBV6-5 and TRBJ2-2; TRBD1 aligns across 7 bases. The J segment lost 6 bases and the V segment lost 2 bases, leaving 6 bases of the junction unmatched. This CDR3 is 15 amino acids long. Germline CDR1 is MNHEY and CDR2 is SVGAGI. As DNA, the CDR3 is TGTGCCAGCAGTTACGGAACAGGGGCGGCCGGGGAGCTGTTTTTT. This gives the protein CASSYGTGAAGELFF.

This clone appeared once. This chain links TRBV5-4 with TRBJ2-1; D might be TRBD1 (5 bases). V gave up 0 bases and J gave up 7 bases, with 11 bases separating them. CDR1 and CDR2 from the germline V gene are SGHNT and YYREEE (reference sequence). The CDR3 sequence is 14 residues long. This CDR3 is CASSLEGMKNEQFF. The CDR3 DNA reads TGTGCCAGCAGCTTGGAGGGGATGAAGAATGAGCAGTTCTTC.

The chain links TRBV6-1 to TRBJ1-3; 10 bases are shared with TRBD1. V gave up 3 bases and J gave up 3 bases; unmatched junction bases: 2. The germline V gene has CDR1 MNHNS and CDR2 SASEGT. The CDR3 consists of 15 residues. Here the CDR3 reads CASSEGQGYGNTIYF. In DNA, the CDR3 is TGTGCCAGCAGTGAGGGACAGGGGTATGGAAACACCATATATTTT.

V usage is TRBV3-1 (or the pseudogene TRBV3-2) and J usage is TRBJ2-1; 13 bases are shared with TRBD2. V lost 4 bases to trimming and J lost 0 bases; unmatched junction nucleotides: 9. CDR3 length: 19 amino acids. The germline V gene has CDR1 LGHDT and CDR2 YNNKEL (reference sequence). The CDR3 here is CASSPKGLAGWSSYNEQFF. CDR3 DNA sequence: TGTGCCAGCAGCCCAAAGGGACTAGCGGGGTGGAGCTCCTACAATGAGCAGTTCTTC.

In its sample, this clone was seen a few times. The chain is built from TRBV20-1 and TRBJ1-1; D gene unclear. The CDR3 is 11 residues long. V lost 5 bases, J lost 1 base, and 5 bases lay in between. Germline CDR1 and CDR2: DFQATT and SNEGSKA (reference sequence). The CDR3 sequence is CSAPGNTEAFF. Written as DNA, the CDR3 is TGCAGTGCTCCGGGGAACACTGAAGCTTTCTTT.

The V gene is TRBV9, the J gene TRBJ2-7, with 9 positions matching TRBD1. The V and J ends lost 1 base and 6 bases, in that order; junction bases with no gene match: 5. There are 14 residues in the CDR3. In germline, CDR1 is SGDLS, CDR2 YYNGEE. CDR3 protein: CASSVTGTGIEQYF. CDR3 coding DNA: TGTGCCAGCAGCGTAACCGGGACAGGGATCGAGCAGTACTTC.

CDR3 protein: CASSLGSQETEAFF. CDR3 DNA sequence: TGTGCCAGCAGCTTAGGGTCCCAGGAAACTGAAGCTTTCTTT. The V gene is TRBV11-3, the J gene TRBJ1-1; D is ambiguous. This CDR3 contains 14 residues. Trimming cost V 1 base and J 5 bases, with 11 bases left between them. Germline assignment: CDR1 SGHNT and CDR2 YENEEA.

The chain joins TRBV7-2 to TRBJ2-7, with 8 nucleotides matching TRBD2. The CDR3 consists of 16 residues. Germline trimming cut 1 base from V and 2 bases from J; bases unmatched to any gene: 7. Looked up from germline, CDR1 is SGHTA and CDR2 is FQGNSA. The DNA for the CDR3 is TGTGCCAGCAGCTTAGAAGCGGGGGCCTATACCTACGAGCAGTACTTC. Translating it yields CASSLEAGAYTYEQYF.

The chain couples TRBV7-9 to TRBJ2-7, with 9 bases aligning to TRBD1. Germline trimming cut 4 bases from V and 4 bases from J; bases unmatched to any gene: 5. The V gene's germline CDR1 is SEHNR and CDR2 FQNEAQ (reference sequence). The length of the CDR3 is 14 residues. The CDR3 DNA sequence: TGTGCCAGCAGCTCAAGGACAGGGGAATACGAGCAGTACTTC. Its protein is CASSSRTGEYEQYF. Full variable domain (outside the CDR3, taken from reference TRBV7-9 and TRBJ2-7): DTGVSQNPRHKITKRGQNVTFRCDPISEHNRLYWYRQTLGQGPEFLTYFQNEAQLEKSRLLSDRFSAERPKGSFSTLEIQRTEQGDSAMYLCASSSRTGEYEQYFGPGTRLTVT.

The chain carries TRBV6-5 and TRBJ1-2; D remains unclear. The germline gives CDR1 MNHEY, CDR2 SVGAGI. This CDR3 has 15 residues. V was pared by 8 bases and J by 3 bases, with 19 bases between. DNA for the CDR3: TGTGCCAGCGCTACCGGGGAGGGAGCTTACTATGGCTACACCTTC. It specifies CASATGEGAYYGYTF.

J is TRBJ1-2 and V is TRBV7-2; tentative D call: TRBD1 (5 bases). The germline V gene has CDR1 SGHTA and CDR2 FQGNSA. CDR3 length: 11 residues. V lost 2 bases, J lost 14 bases, and 12 bases lay in between. CDR3 sequence: CASSLWGEPTF. As DNA, the CDR3 is TGTGCCAGCAGCTTATGGGGCGAACCAACCTTC.

This chain joins TRBV19 and TRBJ1-5; D is unresolved. The germline gives CDR1 LNHDA, CDR2 SQIVND (reference sequence). V lost 7 bases, J lost 0 bases, and 13 bases lay in between. The length of the CDR3 is 15 residues. Here the CDR3 reads CASNSQSYSNQPQHF. The CDR3 DNA sequence: TGTGCCAGTAACTCCCAAAGCTATAGCAATCAGCCCCAGCATTTT.

J is TRBJ1-5 and V is TRBV6-5; tentatively, D is TRBD1 (5 bases). The CDR3 runs to 15 residues. Germline values: CDR1 MNHEY, CDR2 SVGAGI. The V gene lost 5 bases and the J gene lost 4 bases, with 15 bases spanning the gap. The CDR3 DNA sequence: TGTGCCAGCAGTCATCGACAGATGGATAATCAGCCCCAGCATTTT. Translating gives CASSHRQMDNQPQHF.

This chain joins TRBV9 and TRBJ2-1, with 8 bases aligning to TRBD2. The CDR3 spans 15 residues. CDR1 is SGDLS and CDR2 is YYNGEE in the germline V gene. The V and J ends lost 0 bases and 8 bases, in that order; junction bases with no gene match: 7. CDR3 coding DNA: TGTGCCAGCAGCGTAGGTCGGCGGGGGGCATATGAGCAGTTCTTC. Its protein product is CASSVGRRGAYEQFF. Complete variable domain (other parts from reference TRBV9 and TRBJ2-1): DSGVTQTPKHLITATGQRVTLRCSPRSGDLSVYWYQQSLDQGLQFLIQYYNGEERAKGNILERFSAQQFPDLHSELNLSSLELGDSALYFCASSVGRRGAYEQFFGPGTRLTVL.

The rearrangement links TRBV27 to TRBJ1-5; 7 nucleotides match TRBD1. The CDR3 runs 16 residues. Trimming removed 2 bases from V and 3 bases from J; junction bases left unmatched: 7. The germline V gene encodes CDR1 MNHEY and CDR2 SMNVEV (reference sequence). The CDR3, as DNA: TGTGCCAGCAGTTTACGCCCCGGGACAGACAATCAGCCCCAGCATTTT. This gives the protein CASSLRPGTDNQPQHF.

This clone has just one count. The chain couples TRBV7-2 to TRBJ2-5; 9 nucleotides agree with TRBD1. The CDR3 consists of 14 residues. V shed 5 bases, J shed 4 bases, and the junction held 5 bases outside the gene matches. Germline lookup yields CDR1 SGHTA and CDR2 FQGNSA. The CDR3 DNA reads TGTGCCAGCAGCCTGGGACAGGGCCCAGAGACCCAGTACTTC. Translating gives CASSLGQGPETQYF. Full variable domain (missing parts from reference TRBV7-2 and TRBJ2-5): GAGVSQSPSNKVTEKGKDVELRCDPISGHTALYWYRQSLGQGLEFLIYFQGNSAPDKSGLPSDRFSAERTGGSVSTLTIQRTQQEDSAVYLCASSLGQGPETQYFGPGTRLLVL.

This chain joins TRBV4-2 and TRBJ2-5, with TRBD1 identical over 8 bases. V shed 1 base and J 2 bases; nucleotides not matched to a gene: 12. The CDR3 covers 18 residues. Germline V gene sequence: CDR1 LGHNA, CDR2 YNFKEQ. The CDR3 nucleotides read TGTGCCAGCAGCCAAGCAAGAAGTGGGACAGGACCACAAGAGACCCAGTACTTC. It is translated as CASSQARSGTGPQETQYF.

This chain connects TRBV12-3 or TRBV12-4 to TRBJ1-1; no definite D call. V was shortened by 6 bases and J by 8 bases, with 13 bases between the two germline ends. The CDR3 contains 12 residues. The CDR3 here is CASRSSGVEAFF. In DNA, the CDR3 is TGTGCCAGCAGGTCTAGTGGAGTGGAAGCTTTCTTT.

This clone was picked up many times. The chain uses TRBV23-1 and TRBJ2-3; TRBD2 is a possible D gene (7 bases). TRBV23-1 is flagged as an ORF with uncertain function. CDR3 size: 17 residues. V lost 3 bases and J 5 bases, leaving 21 bases between the germline ends. This CDR3 reads CASSHDGGGPVGDTQYF. Here the CDR3 DNA reads TGCGCCAGCAGTCACGATGGGGGGGGGCCTGTGGGAGATACGCAGTATTTT.

This clone appeared a single time. The chain employs TRBV12-5 and TRBJ2-3; 8 bases match TRBD2. The CDR3 loop spans 16 amino acids. CDR1 is LGHNT and CDR2 is FRNRAP in the germline V gene. With V trimmed by 0 bases and J by 3 bases, 5 bases remained unmatched. The CDR3 DNA is TGTGCTAGTGGTTTGGTCGGTAGCGGGGCTACAGATACGCAGTATTTT. This sequence encodes CASGLVGSGATDTQYF.

This clone was counted at least ten times. The chain has TRBV5-5 and TRBJ1-5; unclear D gene. The CDR3 runs 13 residues. Germline V CDR1 and CDR2: SGHKS, YYEKEE (reference sequence). V gave up 0 bases and J gave up 6 bases, with 7 bases separating them. The DNA for the CDR3 is TGTGCCAGCAGCTTGGACATTTTTCAGCCCCAGCATTTT. This sequence encodes CASSLDIFQPQHF.